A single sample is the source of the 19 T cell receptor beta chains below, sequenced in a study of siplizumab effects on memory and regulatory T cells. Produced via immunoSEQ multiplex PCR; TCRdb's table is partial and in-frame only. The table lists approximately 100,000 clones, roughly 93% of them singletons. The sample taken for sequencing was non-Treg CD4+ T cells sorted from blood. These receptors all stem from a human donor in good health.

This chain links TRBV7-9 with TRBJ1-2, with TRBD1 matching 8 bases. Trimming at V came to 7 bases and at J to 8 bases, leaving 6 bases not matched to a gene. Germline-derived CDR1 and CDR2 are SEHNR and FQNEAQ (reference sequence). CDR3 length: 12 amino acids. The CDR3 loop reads CASNNRGNGYTF. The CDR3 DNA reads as TGTGCCAGCAACAACAGGGGGAACGGCTACACCTTC.

CDR3 protein: CSASGIYEQYF. Here the CDR3 DNA reads TGCAGTGCTAGCGGAATCTACGAGCAGTACTTC. This chain links TRBV20-1 with TRBJ2-7, with D unresolved. The CDR3 has 11 amino acids. CDR1 and CDR2 (germline): DFQATT, SNEGSKA (reference sequence). Trimming cost V 3 bases and J 3 bases, with 6 bases left between them.

Written as DNA, the CDR3 is TGTGCCAGCAGCCCACTCCTCCGGACAGGGGGCGACGAGCAGTACTTC. This translates into CASSPLLRTGGDEQYF. The J gene is TRBJ2-7, the V gene TRBV6-6; 11 positions agree with TRBD1. With 6 bases clipped from V and 5 bases from J, the junction kept 12 bases outside the gene matches. The germline V gene has CDR1 MNHNY and CDR2 SVGAGI (reference sequence). CDR3 length: 16 amino acids.

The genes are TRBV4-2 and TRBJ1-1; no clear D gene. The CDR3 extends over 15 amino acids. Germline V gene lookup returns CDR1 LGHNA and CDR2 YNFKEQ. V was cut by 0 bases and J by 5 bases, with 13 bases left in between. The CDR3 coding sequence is TGTGCCAGCAGCCAAGACTGGCAGTACTCAACTGAAGCTTTCTTT. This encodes CASSQDWQYSTEAFF.

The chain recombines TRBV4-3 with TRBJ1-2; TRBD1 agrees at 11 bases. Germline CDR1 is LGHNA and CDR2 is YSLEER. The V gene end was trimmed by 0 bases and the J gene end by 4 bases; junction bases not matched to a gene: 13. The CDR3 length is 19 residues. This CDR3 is CASSQDLAGTGGLSYGYTF. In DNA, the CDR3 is TGCGCCAGCAGCCAAGATCTGGCCGGGACAGGGGGTTTAAGCTATGGCTACACCTTC.

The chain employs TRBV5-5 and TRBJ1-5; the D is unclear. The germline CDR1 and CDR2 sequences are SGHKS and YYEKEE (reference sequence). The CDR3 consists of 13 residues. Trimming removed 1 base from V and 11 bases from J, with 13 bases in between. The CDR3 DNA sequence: TGTGCCAGCAGCTTGACGGGAATCGAGGCCCAGCATTTT. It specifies CASSLTGIEAQHF. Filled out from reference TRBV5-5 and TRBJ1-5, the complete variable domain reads DAGVTQSPTHLIKTRGQQVTLRCSPISGHKSVSWYQQVLGQGPQFIFQYYEKEERGRGNFPDRFSARQFPNYSSELNVNALLLGDSALYLCASSLTGIEAQHFGDGTRLSIL.

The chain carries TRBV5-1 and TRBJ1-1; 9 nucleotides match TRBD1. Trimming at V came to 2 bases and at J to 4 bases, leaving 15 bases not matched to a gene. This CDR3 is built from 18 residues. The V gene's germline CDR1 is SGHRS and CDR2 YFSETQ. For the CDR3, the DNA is TGCGCCAGCAGCTTAAAACAGGGGGCCCCCGCCCCGGGCACTGAAGCTTTCTTT. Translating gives CASSLKQGAPAPGTEAFF.

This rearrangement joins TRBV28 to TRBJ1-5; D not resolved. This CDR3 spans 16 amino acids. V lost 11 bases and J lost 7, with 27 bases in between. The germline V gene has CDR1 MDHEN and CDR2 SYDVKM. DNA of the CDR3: TGTGCCTCCCTAGTGGGCAGGAGAGGGTCGGGCCAGCCCCAGCATTTT. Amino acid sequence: CASLVGRRGSGQPQHF.

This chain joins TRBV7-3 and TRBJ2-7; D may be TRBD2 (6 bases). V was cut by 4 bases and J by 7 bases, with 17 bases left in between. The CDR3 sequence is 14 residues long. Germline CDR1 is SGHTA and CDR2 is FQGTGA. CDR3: CASSSGGRIEEQYF. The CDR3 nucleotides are TGTGCCAGCAGCTCCGGAGGGAGGATAGAAGAGCAGTACTTC.

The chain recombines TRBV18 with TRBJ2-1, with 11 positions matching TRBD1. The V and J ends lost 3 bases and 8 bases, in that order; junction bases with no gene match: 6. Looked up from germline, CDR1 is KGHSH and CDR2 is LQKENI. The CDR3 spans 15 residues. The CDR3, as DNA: TGTGCCAGCTCACCTGGGACAGGGGGTATCTATGAGCAGTTCTTC. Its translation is CASSPGTGGIYEQFF.

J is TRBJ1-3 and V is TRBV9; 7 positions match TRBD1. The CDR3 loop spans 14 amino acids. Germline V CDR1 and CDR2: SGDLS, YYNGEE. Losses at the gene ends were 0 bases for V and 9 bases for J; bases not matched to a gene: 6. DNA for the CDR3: TGTGCCAGCAGCGTAGCCATAGGGACAGCCACCATATATTTT. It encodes CASSVAIGTATIYF.

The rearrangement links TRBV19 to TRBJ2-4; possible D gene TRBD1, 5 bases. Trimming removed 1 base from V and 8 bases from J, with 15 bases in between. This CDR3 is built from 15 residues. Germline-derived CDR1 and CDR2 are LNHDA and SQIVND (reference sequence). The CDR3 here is CASSIGKGPWDIQYF. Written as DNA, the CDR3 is TGTGCCAGTAGTATAGGTAAGGGGCCGTGGGACATTCAGTACTTC.

CDR3 region: CASSPGGASYNEQFF. As DNA, the CDR3 is TGTGCCAGTAGCCCCGGGGGGGCCTCCTACAATGAGCAGTTCTTC. The V gene is TRBV19, the J gene TRBJ2-1; 8 bases map to TRBD2. CDR1 is LNHDA and CDR2 is SQIVND in the germline V gene (reference sequence). The CDR3 loop spans 15 amino acids. V lost 6 bases, J lost 0 bases, and 4 bases stayed unmatched. The variable domain in full, completed from reference TRBV19 and TRBJ2-1, reads DGGITQSPKYLFRKEGQNVTLSCEQNLNHDAMYWYRQDPGQGLRLIYYSQIVNDFQKGDIAEGYSVSREKKESFPLTVTSAQKNPTAFYLCASSPGGASYNEQFFGPGTRLTVL.

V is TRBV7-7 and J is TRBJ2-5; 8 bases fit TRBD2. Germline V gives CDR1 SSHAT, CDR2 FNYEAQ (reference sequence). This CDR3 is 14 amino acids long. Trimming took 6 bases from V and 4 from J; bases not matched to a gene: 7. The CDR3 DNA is TGTGCCAGCAGTTCCGCACGGGGGGGAGAGACCCAGTACTTC. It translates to CASSSARGGETQYF.

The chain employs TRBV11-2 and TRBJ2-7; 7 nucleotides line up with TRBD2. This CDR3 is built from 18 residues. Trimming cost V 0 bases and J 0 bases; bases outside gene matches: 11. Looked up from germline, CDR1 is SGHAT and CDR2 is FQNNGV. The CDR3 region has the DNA TGTGCCAGCAGCTTAGATCAGTTGTGGCGGGGGTTCTCCTACGAGCAGTACTTC. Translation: CASSLDQLWRGFSYEQYF.

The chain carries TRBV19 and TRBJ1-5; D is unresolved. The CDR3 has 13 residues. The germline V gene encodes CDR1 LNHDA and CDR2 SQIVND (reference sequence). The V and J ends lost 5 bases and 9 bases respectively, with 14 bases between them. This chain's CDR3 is CASSLGRGGPQHF. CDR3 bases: TGTGCCAGTAGTTTGGGCCGGGGTGGGCCCCAGCATTTT. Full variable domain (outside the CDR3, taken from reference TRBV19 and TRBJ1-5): DGGITQSPKYLFRKEGQNVTLSCEQNLNHDAMYWYRQDPGQGLRLIYYSQIVNDFQKGDIAEGYSVSREKKESFPLTVTSAQKNPTAFYLCASSLGRGGPQHFGDGTRLSIL.

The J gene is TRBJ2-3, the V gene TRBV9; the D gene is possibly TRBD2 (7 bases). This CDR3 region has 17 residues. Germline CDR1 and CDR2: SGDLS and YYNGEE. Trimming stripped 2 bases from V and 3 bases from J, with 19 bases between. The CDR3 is CASSVLSRGAGTDTQYF. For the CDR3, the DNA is TGTGCCAGCAGCGTCCTGTCCCGGGGGGCAGGGACAGATACGCAGTATTTT.

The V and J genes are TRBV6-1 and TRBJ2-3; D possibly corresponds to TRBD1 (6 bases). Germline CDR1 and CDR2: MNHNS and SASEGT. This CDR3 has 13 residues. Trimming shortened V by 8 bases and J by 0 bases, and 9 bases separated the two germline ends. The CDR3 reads CASETGSTDTQYF. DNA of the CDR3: TGTGCCAGCGAAACAGGGAGCACAGATACGCAGTATTTT.

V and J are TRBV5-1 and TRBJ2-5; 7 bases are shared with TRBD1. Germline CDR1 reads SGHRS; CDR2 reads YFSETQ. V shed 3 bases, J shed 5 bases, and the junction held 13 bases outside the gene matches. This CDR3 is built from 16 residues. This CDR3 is CASSSTTTGRMETQYF. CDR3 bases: TGCGCCAGCAGCTCAACCACGACAGGGAGAATGGAGACCCAGTACTTC.